Listed here are 15 T cell receptor beta chains from one sample, sequenced in a study of Graves' ophthalmopathy and Graves' hyperthyroidism. RNA transcripts were the template, and TCR beta CDR3 regions were amplified from them. RT-PCR with HTBI primers came first, then second-round multiplex PCR. TCRdb passed the multiplex PCR reads through MiXCR, listing each CDR3 protein once. In the table there are 340,000 or so distinct CDR3 sequences, 15% to 20% of which are singletons. The material sequenced was peripheral blood. The receptors here all came from an adult man with Graves' ophthalmopathy.

This clonotype was seen at least ten times. The rearrangement joins TRBV6-4 to TRBJ1-3; perhaps TRBD1 as D (5 bases). Germline CDR1 reads MRHNA; CDR2 reads SNTAGT. Trimming shortened V by 6 bases and J by 2 bases, and 14 bases separated the two germline ends. CDR3 size: 15 residues. The CDR3 is CASRGTRGTGNTIYF. CDR3 in DNA: TGTGCCAGCAGAGGAACGAGGGGCACTGGAAACACCATATATTTT.

This clonotype was seen ten or more times. The rearrangement links TRBV18 to TRBJ2-2; D is undetermined. Germline values: CDR1 KGHSH, CDR2 LQKENI. Trimming took 2 bases from V and 10 from J, leaving 11 bases between them. The length of the CDR3 is 13 residues. The CDR3 nucleotides read TGTGCCAGCTCACCAGGCCGAGGTCAGGAGCTGTTTTTT. Translated, it gives CASSPGRGQELFF.

There are many counts of this clonotype. The V call is TRBV11-2, the J call TRBJ2-5, with TRBD1 identical over 9 bases. The CDR3 loop spans 14 amino acids. Per germline, CDR1 SGHAT and CDR2 FQNNGV. Unmatched junction bases numbered 9, after V lost 0 bases and J lost 13 bases. CDR3 coding DNA: TGTGCCAGCAGCTTAGACAGGACAGGGGACGACGGGTACTTC. It yields the protein CASSLDRTGDDGYF.

This clonotype was seen many times. The gene calls are TRBV24-1 and TRBJ1-2; D is unresolved. This CDR3 has 12 residues. Germline values: CDR1 KGHDR, CDR2 SFDVKD. Trimming stripped 4 bases from V and 8 bases from J, with 10 bases between. The CDR3 sequence: CATSDLGEGYTF. The CDR3 coding sequence is TGTGCCACCAGTGACCTCGGGGAGGGCTACACCTTC.

This clonotype was seen repeatedly, ten times or more. This sequence joins TRBV12-3 or TRBV12-4 and TRBJ1-6; D not resolved. This CDR3 spans 14 amino acids. V was trimmed by 8 bases and J by 10 bases, leaving 18 bases between them. CDR3 bases: TGTGCCAGCGTAAAGTCCGGGGTAGGCTCACCCCTCCACTTT. It yields the protein CASVKSGVGSPLHF.

There are many counts of this clonotype. In DNA, the CDR3 is TGTGCCAGTAATACCGTAGTTGGGGAAGAGACCCAGTACTTC. Translation gives CASNTVVGEETQYF. The chain uses TRBV19 and TRBJ2-5, with no clear D. The ends were cut back, 7 bases at V and 3 bases at J, with 15 bases in the middle. This CDR3 has 14 residues. Germline CDR1 LNHDA, CDR2 SQIVND (reference sequence).

This clonotype was seen at least ten times. The chain combines TRBV6-5 with TRBJ2-7, with a weak D call TRBD1 (5 bases). Trimming left V 5 bases short and J 4 bases short, with 12 bases between. The germline V gene has CDR1 MNHEY and CDR2 SVGAGI. The CDR3 extends over 13 amino acids. The CDR3 protein is CASSHRQPYEQYF. CDR3 nucleotide sequence: TGTGCCAGCAGTCACCGACAGCCTTACGAGCAGTACTTC.

This clonotype occurred many times. The chain carries TRBV28 and TRBJ2-6; D ambiguous. CDR1 and CDR2 from the germline V gene are MDHEN and SYDVKM. V dropped 10 bases and J dropped 0 bases, with 10 bases sitting between them. There are 14 residues in the CDR3. CDR3 residues: CATTLDSGANVLTF. In DNA form, the CDR3 reads TGTGCCACCACTCTCGACTCTGGGGCCAACGTCCTGACTTTC.

This clonotype was counted ten times or more. The chain combines TRBV30 with TRBJ1-2; perhaps TRBD1 as D (5 bases). The V and J ends lost 4 bases and 4 bases respectively, with 13 bases between them. Per germline, CDR1 GTSNPN and CDR2 SVGIG (reference sequence). This CDR3 region has 13 residues. The CDR3, as DNA: TGTGCCTGGACCCAGGGTGGTGGCTATGGCTACACCTTC. Protein sequence: CAWTQGGGYGYTF.

This clonotype was detected many times. This rearrangement joins TRBV20-1 to TRBJ1-2; 9 bases are shared with TRBD1. V lost 6 bases and J lost 5; bases outside the gene matches: 4. Germline values: CDR1 DFQATT, CDR2 SNEGSKA (reference sequence). CDR3 length: 12 residues. The CDR3 region has the DNA TGCAGTGCCCGGACAGGGGAGTATGGCTACACCTTC. It codes for CSARTGEYGYTF.

This clonotype was observed at least ten times. The chain is built from TRBV2 and TRBJ1-5, with D unclear. The V gene lost 6 bases and the J gene lost 0 bases, with 9 bases spanning the gap. The CDR3 runs 14 residues. Germline V gene lookup returns CDR1 SNHLY and CDR2 FYNNEI. CDR3 sequence reads: CASSGRNSNQPQHF. The CDR3 nucleotides read TGTGCCAGCAGCGGACGGAATAGCAATCAGCCCCAGCATTTT.

This clonotype has a count of ten or more. V and J are TRBV11-2 and TRBJ2-3; D might be TRBD1 or TRBD2, each matching 5 bases. Germline CDR1 and CDR2: SGHAT and FQNNGV. V was shortened by 7 bases and J by 5 bases, with 10 bases between the two germline ends. The CDR3 has 12 residues. Here the CDR3 DNA reads TGTGCCAGCACCGAGGGGTTAGATACGCAGTATTTT. This encodes CASTEGLDTQYF.

About this clonotype itself: Compared with germline, one end of the junction differs, possibly owing to a read error. V is TRBV6-2 or TRBV6-3 and J is TRBJ1-2, with D possibly matching TRBD1 (5 bases). There are 16 residues in the CDR3. Looked up from germline, CDR1 is MNHEY and CDR2 is SVGEGT. The CDR3 DNA reads as TGTGCCAGCAGTTACTCCTGGAAAGGGGTTGACTATGGCTACAACTTC. Amino acids: CASSYSWKGVDYGYNF.

This clonotype was counted at least ten times. The V call is TRBV12-3 or TRBV12-4, the J call TRBJ1-3; 7 positions agree with TRBD1. Trimming at V came to 6 bases and at J to 6 bases, leaving 5 bases not matched to a gene. The CDR3 runs to 13 residues. The chain's CDR3 is CASSTGVVNTIYF. The CDR3 DNA is TGTGCCAGCAGCACAGGGGTTGTAAACACCATATATTTT.

This clonotype was observed many times. V usage is TRBV19 and J usage is TRBJ2-7; weak D call: TRBD2 (5 bases). The CDR3 runs to 13 residues. Trimming took 3 bases from V and 5 from J, leaving 11 bases between them. Germline V gives CDR1 LNHDA, CDR2 SQIVND (reference sequence). CDR3 region: CASSISGVHEQYF. The CDR3 DNA reads TGTGCCAGTAGTATTTCCGGGGTCCACGAGCAGTACTTC.